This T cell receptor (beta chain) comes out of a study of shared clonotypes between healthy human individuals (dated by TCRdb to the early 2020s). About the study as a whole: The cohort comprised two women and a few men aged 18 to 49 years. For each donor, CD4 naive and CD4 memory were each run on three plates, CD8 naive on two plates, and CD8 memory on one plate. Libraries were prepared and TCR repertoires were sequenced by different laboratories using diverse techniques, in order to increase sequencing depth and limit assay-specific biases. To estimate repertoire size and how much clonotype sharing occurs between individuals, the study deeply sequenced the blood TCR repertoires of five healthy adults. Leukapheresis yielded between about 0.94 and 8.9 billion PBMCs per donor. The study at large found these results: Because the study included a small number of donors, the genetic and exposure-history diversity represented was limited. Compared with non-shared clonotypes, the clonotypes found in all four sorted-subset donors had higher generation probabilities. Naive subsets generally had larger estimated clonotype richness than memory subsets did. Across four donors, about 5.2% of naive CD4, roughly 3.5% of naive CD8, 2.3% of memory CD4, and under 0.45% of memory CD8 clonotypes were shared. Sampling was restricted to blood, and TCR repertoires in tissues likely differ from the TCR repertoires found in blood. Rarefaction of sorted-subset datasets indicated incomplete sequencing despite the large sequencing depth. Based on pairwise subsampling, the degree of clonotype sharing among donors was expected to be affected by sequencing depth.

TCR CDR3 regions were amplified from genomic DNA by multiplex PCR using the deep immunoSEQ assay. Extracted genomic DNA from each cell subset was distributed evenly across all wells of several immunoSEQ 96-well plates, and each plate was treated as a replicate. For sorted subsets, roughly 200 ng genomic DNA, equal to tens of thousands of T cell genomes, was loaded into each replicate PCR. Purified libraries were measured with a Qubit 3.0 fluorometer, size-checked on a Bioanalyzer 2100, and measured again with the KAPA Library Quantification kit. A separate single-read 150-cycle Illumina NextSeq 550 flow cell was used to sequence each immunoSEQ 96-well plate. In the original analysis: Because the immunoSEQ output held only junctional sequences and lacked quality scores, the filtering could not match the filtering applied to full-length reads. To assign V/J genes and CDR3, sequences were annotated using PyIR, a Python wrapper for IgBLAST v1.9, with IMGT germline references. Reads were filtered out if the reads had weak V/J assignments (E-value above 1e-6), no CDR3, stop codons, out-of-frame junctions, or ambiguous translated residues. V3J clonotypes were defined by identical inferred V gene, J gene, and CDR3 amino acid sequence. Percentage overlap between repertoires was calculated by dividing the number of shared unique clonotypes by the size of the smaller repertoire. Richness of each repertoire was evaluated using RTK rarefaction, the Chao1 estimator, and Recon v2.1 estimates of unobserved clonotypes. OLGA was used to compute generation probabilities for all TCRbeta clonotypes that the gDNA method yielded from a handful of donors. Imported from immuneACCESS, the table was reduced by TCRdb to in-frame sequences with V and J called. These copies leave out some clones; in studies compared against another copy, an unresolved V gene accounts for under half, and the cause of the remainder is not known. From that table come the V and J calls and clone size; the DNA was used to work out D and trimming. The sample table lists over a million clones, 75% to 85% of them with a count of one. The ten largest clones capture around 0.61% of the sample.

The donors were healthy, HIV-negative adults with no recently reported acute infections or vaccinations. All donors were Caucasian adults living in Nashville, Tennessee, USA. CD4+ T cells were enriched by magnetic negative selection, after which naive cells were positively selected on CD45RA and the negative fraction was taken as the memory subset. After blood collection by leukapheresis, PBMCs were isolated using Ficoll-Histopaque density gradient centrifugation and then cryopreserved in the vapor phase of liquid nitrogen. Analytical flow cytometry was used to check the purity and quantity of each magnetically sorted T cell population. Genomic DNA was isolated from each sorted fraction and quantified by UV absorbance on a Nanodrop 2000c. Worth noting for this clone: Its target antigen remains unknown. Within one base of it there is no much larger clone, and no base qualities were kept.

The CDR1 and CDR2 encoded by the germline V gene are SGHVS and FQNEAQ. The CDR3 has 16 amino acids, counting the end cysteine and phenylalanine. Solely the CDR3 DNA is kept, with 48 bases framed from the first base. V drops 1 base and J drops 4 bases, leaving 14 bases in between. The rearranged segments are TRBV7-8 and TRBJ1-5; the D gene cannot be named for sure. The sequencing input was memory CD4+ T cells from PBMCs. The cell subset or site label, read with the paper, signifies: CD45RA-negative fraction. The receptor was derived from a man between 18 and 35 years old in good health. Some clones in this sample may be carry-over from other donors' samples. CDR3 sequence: CASSLDRARDNQPQHF. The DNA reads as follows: TGTGCCAGCAGCTTAGACCGCGCCAGAGATAATCAGCCCCAGCATTTT.